This T cell receptor beta chain was sequenced for a study of blood T cell repertoires in COVID-19. Study-level information: In each case, the material was cDNA or gDNA derived from T cells, B-cell-depleted T cells, or PBMCs.

TCRdb keeps only in-frame clones here, not all; method: immunoSEQ multiplex PCR. The sample holds about 220,000 clones; over 80% are singletons and the top ten take around 5.4%. The CDR3 has 14 residues. The junction had 5 bases not matched to a gene; V was cut back by 1 base and J by 6 bases. Germline CDR1 SGDLS, CDR2 YYNGEE. This sequence was found in a human donor in a cohort sampled during active COVID-19. Source material: peripheral blood. The V gene is TRBV9, the J gene TRBJ2-3, with TRBD2 matching over 7 bases. CDR3 sequence (DNA): TGTGCCAGCAGCGTAAGCGGGACTTCGGATACGCAGTATTTT. Translating gives CASSVSGTSDTQYF.